Below, 17 T cell receptor beta chains from the same sample are listed, as sequenced in a study of CD8 T cells in Susac syndrome. The RNA input was roughly 0.45 to 1 ug, and it was reverse transcribed with random hexamers. TCRdb re-called the immunoSEQ multiplex PCR reads through MiXCR, storing one row per CDR3 protein. Of about 280,000 distinct CDR3 sequences listed, more than 75% are singletons. The sequencing input was CD8+ T cells from PBMCs. Source of these receptors: a human donor with multiple sclerosis.

The chain employs TRBV28 and TRBJ1-1, with 9 bases aligning to TRBD1. The CDR3 runs 14 residues. The germline V gene has CDR1 MDHEN and CDR2 SYDVKM. The V segment lost 1 base and the J segment 5 bases; nucleotides outside the gene matches: 2. CDR3 nucleotide sequence: TGTGCCAGCAGTTTATTACAGGGGGCAACTGAAGCTTTCTTT. Amino acid sequence: CASSLLQGATEAFF. The entire variable domain, with the rest obtained from reference TRBV28 and TRBJ1-1, is as follows: DVKVTQSSRYLVKRTGEKVFLECVQDMDHENMFWYRQDPGLGLRLIYFSYDVKMKEKGDIPEGYSVSREKKERFSLILESASTNQTSMYLCASSLLQGATEAFFGQGTRLTVV.

This sequence joins TRBV27 and TRBJ2-3, with D perhaps matching TRBD2 (6 bases). Between the trimmed V and J ends, which lost 3 bases and 6 bases, there was a span of 19 bases. This CDR3 region has 16 residues. Germline CDR1 reads MNHEY; CDR2 reads SMNVEV (reference sequence). Here the CDR3 reads CASSFHGRSRPDTQYF. The CDR3 DNA sequence: TGTGCCAGCAGTTTCCACGGGAGATCTCGTCCGGATACGCAGTATTTT.

This chain connects TRBV28 to TRBJ1-5; D not certain. V was trimmed by 2 bases and J by 5 bases, leaving 16 bases between them. Germline-derived CDR1 and CDR2 are MDHEN and SYDVKM. The CDR3 covers 16 residues. The CDR3 coding sequence is TGTGCCAGCAGTTTACTCAATAATCGGCGGGATCAGCCCCAGCATTTT. Its protein product is CASSLLNNRRDQPQHF.

The J gene is TRBJ1-2, the V gene TRBV28; 7 bases are shared with TRBD1. Germline V lookup: CDR1 MDHEN, CDR2 SYDVKM. This CDR3 contains 17 residues. The V segment lost 5 bases and the J segment 8 bases; nucleotides outside the gene matches: 20. CDR3 sequence reads: CASSGPGQALYVKGYTF. CDR3 nucleotide sequence: TGTGCCAGCAGTGGCCCAGGACAGGCACTTTATGTAAAGGGCTACACCTTC.

The chain uses TRBV19 and TRBJ1-1; 8 bases fit TRBD1. CDR1 is LNHDA, CDR2 SQIVND, per germline (reference sequence). V dropped 3 bases and J dropped 1; count of bases not matched to a gene: 10. The CDR3 runs to 17 residues. The CDR3 bases are TGTGCCAGTAGTATGGGGTGGGACAGGCTAACGAACACTGAAGCTTTCTTT. Amino acids: CASSMGWDRLTNTEAFF.

The V call is TRBV12-3 or TRBV12-4, the J call TRBJ1-2, with TRBD1 matching 10 bases. The junction had 4 bases not matched to a gene; V was cut back by 6 bases and J by 0 bases. This CDR3 is built from 15 residues. CDR3 sequence reads: CASSRQGAANYGYTF. CDR3 coding DNA: TGTGCCAGCAGCCGACAGGGGGCAGCTAACTATGGCTACACCTTC.

V is TRBV7-8 and J is TRBJ2-7, with TRBD1 matching over 8 bases. V gave up 4 bases and J gave up 2 bases; unmatched junction bases: 7. CDR3 length: 15 amino acids. The germline V gene has CDR1 SGHVS and CDR2 FQNEAQ. The CDR3 sequence: CASSWRAGGAYEQYF. The CDR3, as DNA: TGTGCCAGCAGCTGGCGGGCAGGGGGCGCCTACGAGCAGTACTTC.

J is TRBJ2-2 and V is TRBV5-6, with unresolved D. Trimming took 3 bases from V and 9 from J, leaving 6 bases between them. Germline V gene lookup returns CDR1 SGHDT and CDR2 YYEEEE. The CDR3 covers 11 residues. The CDR3 coding sequence is TGTGCCAGCAGCTATAGCCGGGAGCTGTTTTTT. Protein product: CASSYSRELFF. The full variable domain, its missing parts supplied by reference TRBV5-6 and TRBJ2-2, is DAGVTQSPTHLIKTRGQQVTLRCSPKSGHDTVSWYQQALGQGPQFIFQYYEEEERQRGNFPDRFSGHQFPNYSSELNVNALLLGDSALYLCASSYSRELFFGEGSRLTVL.

Here the CDR3 reads CASSRKGRFRYEQYF. Written as DNA, the CDR3 is TGTGCCAGCAGCAGAAAGGGGCGGTTTAGATACGAGCAGTACTTC. J is TRBJ2-7 and V is TRBV28, with D possibly matching TRBD1 (5 bases). CDR1 and CDR2 (germline): MDHEN, SYDVKM. The V gene lost 6 bases and the J gene lost 4 bases, with 19 bases spanning the gap. The CDR3 is 15 amino acids.

This clonotype has only one observation. The rearrangement uses TRBV15 and TRBJ2-1; a weak D match, TRBD2 (6 bases). With 1 base removed from V and 0 bases from J, the gap between germline ends came to 10 bases. This CDR3 is 16 amino acids long. CDR1 and CDR2 (germline): LNHNV, YYDKDF (reference sequence). DNA for the CDR3: TGTGCCACCAGCAGAGGGGGGGAAAGCTCCTACAATGAGCAGTTCTTC. Protein sequence: CATSRGGESSYNEQFF.

The chain's CDR3 is CASSLKGGGYEQYF. CDR3 nucleotide sequence: TGCGCCAGCAGTCTAAAAGGTGGGGGTTACGAGCAGTACTTC. The rearrangement uses TRBV23-1 and TRBJ2-7, with D perhaps TRBD1 or TRBD2 (5 bases each). TRBV23-1 is assigned to the ORF class and has an uncertain function. Deletions cut 4 bases from V and 4 bases from J, with 14 bases between. This CDR3 region has 14 residues.

This clonotype occurred once. This chain uses TRBV2 with TRBJ1-6, with D uncertain. V dropped 0 bases and J dropped 13 bases, with 10 bases sitting between them. The CDR3 length is 13 residues. Germline V gene sequence: CDR1 SNHLY, CDR2 FYNNEI. The CDR3 DNA reads TGTGCCAGCAGTGAAGCGTCCCTCATGCCCCTCCACTTT. Protein: CASSEASLMPLHF.

The chain employs TRBV4-1 and TRBJ1-5; perhaps TRBD1 as D (5 bases). CDR1 is MGHRA and CDR2 is YSYEKL in the germline V gene. Trimming took off 1 base at V and 7 bases at J, with 11 bases between the two ends. CDR3 length: 14 amino acids. CDR3 loop: CASSQVRGGQPQHF. Here the CDR3 DNA reads TGCGCCAGCAGCCAAGTTCGGGGCGGCCAGCCCCAGCATTTT.

This clonotype occurred a few times. The V call is TRBV2, the J call TRBJ1-1; D is possibly TRBD1 (5 bases). CDR1 is SNHLY, CDR2 FYNNEI, per germline. V was pared by 8 bases and J by 4 bases, with 14 bases between. The CDR3 sequence is 13 residues long. The CDR3 DNA sequence: TGTGCCAGCGGAGGGACTGACACCACTGAAGCTTTCTTT. Translated, it gives CASGGTDTTEAFF.

This chain connects TRBV27 to TRBJ2-7; TRBD1 aligns across 12 bases. In germline, CDR1 is MNHEY, CDR2 SMNVEV (reference sequence). V shed 2 bases, J shed 5 bases, and the junction held 4 bases outside the gene matches. The CDR3 covers 15 residues. This CDR3 is CASSLGTGGRDEQYF. DNA of the CDR3: TGTGCCAGCAGTTTAGGGACAGGGGGCAGGGACGAGCAGTACTTC.

In DNA, the CDR3 is TGTGCCAGCAGCTTTCTAGCGGAGCGGACAGATACGCAGTATTTT. Encoded protein: CASSFLAERTDTQYF. The chain links TRBV27 to TRBJ2-3; TRBD2 matches 7 bases. CDR1 is MNHEY, CDR2 SMNVEV, per germline (reference sequence). The CDR3 sequence is 15 residues long. V trimming: 6 bases; J trimming: 3 bases; junction bases outside the gene matches: 9.

The CDR3 sequence is CASGVTPTTDTQYF. The CDR3 nucleotides read TGTGCTAGTGGTGTGACTCCAACCACAGATACGCAGTATTTT. The J gene is TRBJ2-3, the V gene TRBV12-5, with D unresolved. The CDR3 is made up of 14 amino acids. CDR1 is LGHNT, CDR2 FRNRAP, per germline. V was cut by 5 bases and J by 2 bases, with 11 bases left in between.